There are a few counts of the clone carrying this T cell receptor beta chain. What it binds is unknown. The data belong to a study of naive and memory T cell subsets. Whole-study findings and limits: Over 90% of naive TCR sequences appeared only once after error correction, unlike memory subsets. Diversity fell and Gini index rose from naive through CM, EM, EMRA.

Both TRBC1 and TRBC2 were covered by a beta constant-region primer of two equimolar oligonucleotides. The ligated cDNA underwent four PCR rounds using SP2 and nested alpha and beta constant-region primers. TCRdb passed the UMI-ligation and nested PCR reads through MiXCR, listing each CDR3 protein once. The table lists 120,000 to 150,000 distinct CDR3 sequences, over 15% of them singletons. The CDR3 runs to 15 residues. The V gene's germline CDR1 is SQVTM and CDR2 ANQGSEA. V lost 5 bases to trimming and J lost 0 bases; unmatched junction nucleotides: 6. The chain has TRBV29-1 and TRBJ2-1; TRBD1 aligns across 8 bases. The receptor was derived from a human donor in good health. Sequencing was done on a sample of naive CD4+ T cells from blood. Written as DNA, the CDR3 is TGCAGCGTTCCAGGGGGCTCTAACTCCTACAATGAGCAGTTCTTC. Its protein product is CSVPGGSNSYNEQFF.